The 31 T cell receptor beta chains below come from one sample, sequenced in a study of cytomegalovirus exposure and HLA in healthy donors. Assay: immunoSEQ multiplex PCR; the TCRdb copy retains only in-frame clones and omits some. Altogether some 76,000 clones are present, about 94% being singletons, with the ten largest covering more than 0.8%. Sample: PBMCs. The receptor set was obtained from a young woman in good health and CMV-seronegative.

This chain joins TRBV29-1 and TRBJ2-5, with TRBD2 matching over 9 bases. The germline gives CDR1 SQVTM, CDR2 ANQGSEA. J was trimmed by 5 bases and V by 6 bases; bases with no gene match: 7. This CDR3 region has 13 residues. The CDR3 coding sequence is TGCAGCGTCCCAGGCGGGGGGGCGGAGACCCAGTACTTC. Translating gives CSVPGGGAETQYF.

This CDR3 reads CAWSRSSYNEQFF. As DNA, the CDR3 is TGTGCCTGGAGTAGGAGCTCCTACAATGAGCAGTTCTTC. The J gene is TRBJ2-1, the V gene TRBV30; D not resolved. There are 13 residues in the CDR3. Trimming took off 2 bases at V and 0 bases at J, with 5 bases between the two ends. Germline CDR1 reads GTSNPN; CDR2 reads SVGIG (reference sequence). The variable domain in full, completed from reference TRBV30 and TRBJ2-1, reads SQTIHQWPATLVQPVGSPLSLECTVEGTSNPNLYWYRQAAGRGLQLLFYSVGIGQISSEVPQNLSASRPQDRQFILSSKKLLLSDSGFYLCAWSRSSYNEQFFGPGTRLTVL.

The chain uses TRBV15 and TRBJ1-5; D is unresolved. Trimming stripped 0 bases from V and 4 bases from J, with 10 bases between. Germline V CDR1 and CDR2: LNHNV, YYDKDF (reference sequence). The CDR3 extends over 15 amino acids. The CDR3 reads CATSRDLGSNQPQHF. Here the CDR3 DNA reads TGTGCCACCAGCAGAGATCTAGGCAGTAATCAGCCCCAGCATTTT.

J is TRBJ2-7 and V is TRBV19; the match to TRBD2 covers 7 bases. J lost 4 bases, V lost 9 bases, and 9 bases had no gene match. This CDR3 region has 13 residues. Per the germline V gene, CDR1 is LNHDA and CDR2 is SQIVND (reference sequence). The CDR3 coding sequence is TGTGCCAGCGCGGGGGACGGATCATACGAGCAGTACTTC. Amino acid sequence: CASAGDGSYEQYF.

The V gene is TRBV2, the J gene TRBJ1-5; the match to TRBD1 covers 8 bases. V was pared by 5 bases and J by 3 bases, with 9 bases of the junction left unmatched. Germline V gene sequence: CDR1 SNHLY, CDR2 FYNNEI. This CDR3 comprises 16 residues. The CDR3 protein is CASSPHRTGPNQPQHF. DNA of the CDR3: TGTGCCAGCAGTCCTCACCGGACAGGGCCCAATCAGCCCCAGCATTTT.

CDR3 nucleotide sequence: TGTGCCAGCAGTGGCTCCGGGACAGGAGAGACCCAGTACTTC. Translation: CASSGSGTGETQYF. The rearrangement links TRBV25-1 to TRBJ2-5; 8 bases are a match to TRBD1. The CDR3 totals 14 residues. Looked up from germline, CDR1 is MGHDK and CDR2 is SYGVNS. V was pared by 4 bases and J by 4 bases, with 5 bases of the junction left unmatched. The variable domain in full, with the rest retrieved from reference TRBV25-1 and TRBJ2-5, is EADIYQTPRYLVIGTGKKITLECSQTMGHDKMYWYQQDPGMELHLIHYSYGVNSTEKGDLSSESTVSRIRTEHFPLTLESARPSHTSQYLCASSGSGTGETQYFGPGTRLLVL.

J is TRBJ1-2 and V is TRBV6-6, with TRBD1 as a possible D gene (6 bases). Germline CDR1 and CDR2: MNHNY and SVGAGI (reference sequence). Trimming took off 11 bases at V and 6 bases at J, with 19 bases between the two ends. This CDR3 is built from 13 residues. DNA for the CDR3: TGTGCCGTACAGGGAGCCCCGAGGGATGGCTACACCTTC. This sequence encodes CAVQGAPRDGYTF.

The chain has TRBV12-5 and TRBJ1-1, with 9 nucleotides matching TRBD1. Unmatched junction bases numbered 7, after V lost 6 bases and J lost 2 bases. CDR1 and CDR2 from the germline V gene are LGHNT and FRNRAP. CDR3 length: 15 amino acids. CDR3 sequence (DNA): TGTGCTAGTGGCACCGGGACAGGGATTAACACTGAAGCTTTCTTT. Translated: CASGTGTGINTEAFF.

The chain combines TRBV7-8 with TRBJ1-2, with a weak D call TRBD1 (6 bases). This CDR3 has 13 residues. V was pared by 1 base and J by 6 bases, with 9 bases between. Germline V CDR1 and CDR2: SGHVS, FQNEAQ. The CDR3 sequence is CASSLDRDNGYTF. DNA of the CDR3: TGTGCCAGCAGCTTAGACAGGGACAATGGCTACACCTTC.

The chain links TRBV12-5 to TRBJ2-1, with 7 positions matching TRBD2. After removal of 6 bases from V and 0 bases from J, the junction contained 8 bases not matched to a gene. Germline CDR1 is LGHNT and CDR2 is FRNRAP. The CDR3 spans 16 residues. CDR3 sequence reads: CASGPELASSYNEQFF. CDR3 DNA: TGTGCTAGTGGGCCCGAACTAGCGAGCTCCTACAATGAGCAGTTCTTC.

Written as DNA, the CDR3 is TGCGCCAGCAGCCAAGAAGCGGGACGGACCTACGAGCAGTACTTC. It translates to CASSQEAGRTYEQYF. The chain couples TRBV4-3 to TRBJ2-7, with 7 bases lining up with TRBD2. CDR3 length: 15 amino acids. The V gene end was trimmed by 0 bases and the J gene end by 2 bases; junction bases not matched to a gene: 4. CDR1 is LGHNA, CDR2 YSLEER, per germline.

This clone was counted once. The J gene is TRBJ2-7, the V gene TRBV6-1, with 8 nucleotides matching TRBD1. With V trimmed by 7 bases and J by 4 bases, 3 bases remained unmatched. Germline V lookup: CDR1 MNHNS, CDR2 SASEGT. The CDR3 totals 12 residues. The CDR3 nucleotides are TGTGCCAGCACAGGGGGCCGTTACGAGCAGTACTTC. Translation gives CASTGGRYEQYF.

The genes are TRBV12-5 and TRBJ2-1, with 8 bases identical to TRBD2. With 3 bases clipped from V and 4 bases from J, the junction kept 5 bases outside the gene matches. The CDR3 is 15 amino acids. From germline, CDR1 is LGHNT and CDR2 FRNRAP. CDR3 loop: CASGLTGGYYNEQFF. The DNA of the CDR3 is TGTGCTAGTGGTTTAACGGGGGGGTATTACAATGAGCAGTTCTTC.

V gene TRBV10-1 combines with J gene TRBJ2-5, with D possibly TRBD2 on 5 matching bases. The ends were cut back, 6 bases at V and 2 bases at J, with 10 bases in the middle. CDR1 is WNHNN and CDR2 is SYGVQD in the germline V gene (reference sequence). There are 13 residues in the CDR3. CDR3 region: CASSGLQQETQYF. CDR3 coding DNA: TGCGCCAGCAGCGGACTGCAACAAGAGACCCAGTACTTC.

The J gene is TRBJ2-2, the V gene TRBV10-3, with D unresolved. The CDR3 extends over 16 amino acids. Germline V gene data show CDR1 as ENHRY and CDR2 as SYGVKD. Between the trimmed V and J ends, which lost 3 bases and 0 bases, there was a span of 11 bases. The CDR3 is CAISDLVATNTGELFF. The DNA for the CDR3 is TGTGCCATCAGTGATTTAGTCGCCACGAACACCGGGGAGCTGTTTTTT.

The CDR3 DNA reads as TGTGCCAGCAGCTTGACAGGGGCCACTGAAGCTTTCTTT. Protein sequence: CASSLTGATEAFF. The chain has TRBV5-4 and TRBJ1-1; TRBD1 aligns across 7 bases. Germline assignment: CDR1 SGHNT and CDR2 YYREEE (reference sequence). This CDR3 spans 13 amino acids. The J segment lost 4 bases and the V segment lost 1 base, leaving 1 base of the junction unmatched.

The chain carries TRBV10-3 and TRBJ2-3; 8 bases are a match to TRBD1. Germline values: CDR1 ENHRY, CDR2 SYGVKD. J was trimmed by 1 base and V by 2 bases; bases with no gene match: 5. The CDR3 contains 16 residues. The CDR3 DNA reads TGTGCCATCAGTGAGCCCGGGACAGGCGGCACAGATACGCAGTATTTT. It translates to CAISEPGTGGTDTQYF.

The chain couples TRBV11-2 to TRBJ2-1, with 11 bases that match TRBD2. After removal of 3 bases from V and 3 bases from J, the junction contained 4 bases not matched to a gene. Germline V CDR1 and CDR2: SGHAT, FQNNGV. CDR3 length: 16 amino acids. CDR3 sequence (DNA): TGTGCCAGCAGCTTCTTGACTAGCGGGAACTACAATGAGCAGTTCTTC. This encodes CASSFLTSGNYNEQFF.

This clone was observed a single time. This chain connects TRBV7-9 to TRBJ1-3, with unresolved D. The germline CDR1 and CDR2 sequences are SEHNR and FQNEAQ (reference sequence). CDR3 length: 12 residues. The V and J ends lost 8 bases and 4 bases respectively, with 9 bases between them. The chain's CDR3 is CASANLGNTIYF. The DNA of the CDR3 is TGTGCCAGCGCGAACCTGGGAAACACCATATATTTT.

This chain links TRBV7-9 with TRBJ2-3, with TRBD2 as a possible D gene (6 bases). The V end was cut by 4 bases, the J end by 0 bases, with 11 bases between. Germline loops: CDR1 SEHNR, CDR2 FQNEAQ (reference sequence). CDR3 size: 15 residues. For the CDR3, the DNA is TGTGCCAGCAGCTATCGGGGGAGCAGCACAGATACGCAGTATTTT. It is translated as CASSYRGSSTDTQYF.

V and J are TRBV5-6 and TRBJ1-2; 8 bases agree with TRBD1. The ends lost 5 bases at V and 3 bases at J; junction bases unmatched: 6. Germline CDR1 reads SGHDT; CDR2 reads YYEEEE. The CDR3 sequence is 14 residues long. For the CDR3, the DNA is TGTGCCAGCAGACCAACGGACAGGGACTATGGCTACACCTTC. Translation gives CASRPTDRDYGYTF.

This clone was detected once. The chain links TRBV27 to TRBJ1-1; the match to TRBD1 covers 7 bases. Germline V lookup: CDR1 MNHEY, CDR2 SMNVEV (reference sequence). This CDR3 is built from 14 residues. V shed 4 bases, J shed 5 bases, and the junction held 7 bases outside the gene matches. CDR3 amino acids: CASSSLQGKTEAFF. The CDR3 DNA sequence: TGTGCCAGCAGTTCCTTACAGGGGAAGACTGAAGCTTTCTTT.

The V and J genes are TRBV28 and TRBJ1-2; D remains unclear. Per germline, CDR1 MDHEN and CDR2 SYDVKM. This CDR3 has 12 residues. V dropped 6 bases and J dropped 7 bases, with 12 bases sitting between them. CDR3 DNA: TGTGCCAGCAGCCTAGACCGGGGTGGCTACACCTTC. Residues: CASSLDRGGYTF.

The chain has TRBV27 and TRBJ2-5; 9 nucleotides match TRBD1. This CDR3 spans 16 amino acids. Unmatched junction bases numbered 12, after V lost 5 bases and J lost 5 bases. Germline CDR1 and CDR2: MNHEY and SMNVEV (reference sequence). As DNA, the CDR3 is TGTGCCAGCAGTCCCCTGAGGACAGGGGTAGGGGAGACCCAGTACTTC. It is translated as CASSPLRTGVGETQYF.

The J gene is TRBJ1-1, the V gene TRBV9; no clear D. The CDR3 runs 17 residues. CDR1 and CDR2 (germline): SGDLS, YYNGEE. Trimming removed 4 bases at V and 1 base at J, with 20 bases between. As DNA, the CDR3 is TGTGCCAGCAGCTCCGGGAGTATGTCGCCACAGAACACTGAAGCTTTCTTT. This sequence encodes CASSSGSMSPQNTEAFF.

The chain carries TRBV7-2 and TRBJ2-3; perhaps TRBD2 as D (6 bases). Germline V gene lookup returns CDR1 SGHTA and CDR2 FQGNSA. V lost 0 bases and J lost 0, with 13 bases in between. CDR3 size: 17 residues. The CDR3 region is CASSLAALARSTDTQYF. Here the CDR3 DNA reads TGTGCCAGCAGCTTAGCGGCCCTAGCGCGTAGCACAGATACGCAGTATTTT.

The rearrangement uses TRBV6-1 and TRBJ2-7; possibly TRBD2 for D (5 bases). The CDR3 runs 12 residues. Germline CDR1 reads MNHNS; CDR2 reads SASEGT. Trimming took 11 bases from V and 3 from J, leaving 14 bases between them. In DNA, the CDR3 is TGTGCCGCCGGCACTCGGGGCTACGAGCAGTACTTC. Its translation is CAAGTRGYEQYF.

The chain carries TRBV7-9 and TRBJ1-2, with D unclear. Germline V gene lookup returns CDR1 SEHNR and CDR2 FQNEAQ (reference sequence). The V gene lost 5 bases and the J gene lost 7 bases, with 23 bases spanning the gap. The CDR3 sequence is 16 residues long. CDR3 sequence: CASSALTTIGRGGYTF. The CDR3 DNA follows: TGTGCCAGCAGCGCCCTAACGACAATCGGGCGGGGTGGCTACACCTTC.

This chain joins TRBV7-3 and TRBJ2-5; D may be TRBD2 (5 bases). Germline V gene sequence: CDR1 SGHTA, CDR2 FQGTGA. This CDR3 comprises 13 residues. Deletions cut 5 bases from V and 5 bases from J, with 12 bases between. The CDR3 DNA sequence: TGTGCCAGCAGCCTTTCCCGGGATGAGACCCAGTACTTC. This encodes CASSLSRDETQYF.

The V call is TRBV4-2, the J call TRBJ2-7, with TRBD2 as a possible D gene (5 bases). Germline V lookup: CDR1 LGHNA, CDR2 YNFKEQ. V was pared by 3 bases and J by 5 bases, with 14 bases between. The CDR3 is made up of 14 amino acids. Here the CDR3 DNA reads TGTGCCAGCAGCCAGAGCGGCGGGTGGAACGAGCAGTACTTC. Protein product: CASSQSGGWNEQYF.

CDR3 sequence (DNA): TGTGCCAGCAGAGGAACAGGGTTGAGCAATCAGCCCCAGCATTTT. Its protein is CASRGTGLSNQPQHF. The chain carries TRBV2 and TRBJ1-5; perhaps TRBD1 as D (6 bases). Germline V gives CDR1 SNHLY, CDR2 FYNNEI. V lost 6 bases to trimming and J lost 1 base, with 13 bases between them. The CDR3 has 15 amino acids.